This TCR beta chain was sequenced during a study of control samples from healthy donors and cancer patients. This clone was recorded only once. Measured with immunoSEQ multiplex PCR; TCRdb has only the in-frame clones, and not every one. The sample includes fewer than 150,000 clones, 90% of them seen just once. Germline V CDR1 and CDR2: SGHNT, YENEEA. After removal of 0 bases from V and 0 bases from J, the junction contained 2 bases not matched to a gene. The length of the CDR3 is 18 residues. The gene calls are TRBV11-3 and TRBJ2-2; 12 bases align to TRBD2. Sequencing input: blood. This receptor was taken from a man between 18 and 29 years old in good health. The CDR3 loop reads CASSLDGLAGSNTGELFF. CDR3 in DNA: TGTGCCAGCAGCTTAGACGGACTAGCGGGATCGAACACCGGGGAGCTGTTTTTT.